This is a list of T cell receptor beta chains from one sample in a study of cytomegalovirus exposure and HLA in healthy donors. Some clones are missing from TCRdb's copy, which holds only in-frame ones; the method was immunoSEQ multiplex PCR. The sample consists of around 100,000 clones, roughly 78% of them appearing once. The sample taken for sequencing was PBMCs. The receptor source for this set is a woman in her thirties or forties in good health and CMV-seronegative. CDR3s include the opening cysteine and the closing phenylalanine or tryptophan. Fields, in order: J gene, V gene, CDR3 protein.

j_gene: TRBJ2-5; v_gene: TRBV19; CDR3aa: CATSTSGIRETQYF
j_gene: TRBJ1-1; v_gene: TRBV5-1; CDR3aa: CASSLQIGQGGPGDTEAFF
j_gene: TRBJ2-7; v_gene: TRBV13; CDR3aa: CASSLGRNSYEQYF
j_gene: TRBJ2-3; v_gene: TRBV28; CDR3aa: CASSLGTSGYSTDTQYF
j_gene: TRBJ1-3; v_gene: TRBV7-9; CDR3aa: CASSSVTAFSGNTIYF
j_gene: TRBJ2-7; v_gene: TRBV7-9; CDR3aa: CASSFRPGEVYEQYF
j_gene: TRBJ2-7; v_gene: TRBV5-4; CDR3aa: CASSFGTEGYEQYF
j_gene: TRBJ1-1; v_gene: TRBV19; CDR3aa: CASSVTGSTEAFF
j_gene: TRBJ1-1; v_gene: TRBV28; CDR3aa: CASGHPMNTEAFF
j_gene: TRBJ2-3; v_gene: TRBV27; CDR3aa: CASSLQTRTDTQYF
j_gene: TRBJ2-7; v_gene: TRBV7-2; CDR3aa: CASSLRASGSYEQYF
j_gene: TRBJ2-2; v_gene: TRBV28; CDR3aa: CAIQTSGSTGELFF
j_gene: TRBJ2-3; v_gene: TRBV7-2; CDR3aa: CASSADTDTQYF
j_gene: TRBJ1-5; v_gene: TRBV28; CDR3aa: CASTLRTGAPQPQHF
j_gene: TRBJ2-3; v_gene: TRBV7-2; CDR3aa: CASSFGQVSTQYF
j_gene: TRBJ1-5; v_gene: TRBV9; CDR3aa: CASSVGQNQPQHF
j_gene: TRBJ2-1; v_gene: TRBV9; CDR3aa: CASSVERTVASSYNEQFF
j_gene: TRBJ2-1; v_gene: TRBV7-9; CDR3aa: CASSPTGNYNEQFF
j_gene: TRBJ1-1; v_gene: TRBV28; CDR3aa: CASIQPGVGTEAFF
j_gene: TRBJ2-2; v_gene: TRBV29-1; CDR3aa: CSVTRLAGESGELFF
j_gene: TRBJ1-2; v_gene: TRBV7-2; CDR3aa: CASSSLGQALGDTF
j_gene: TRBJ2-7; v_gene: TRBV9; CDR3aa: CASSFTIGGSTSYEQYF
j_gene: TRBJ2-2; v_gene: TRBV7-9; CDR3aa: CASSPHSGTGELFF
j_gene: TRBJ1-5; v_gene: TRBV18; CDR3aa: CASSPQGASSNQPQHF
j_gene: TRBJ1-6; v_gene: TRBV19; CDR3aa: CASSPGQGGSPLHF
j_gene: TRBJ2-7; v_gene: TRBV7-3; CDR3aa: CASSLGSGAGVYEQYF
j_gene: TRBJ1-2; v_gene: TRBV27; CDR3aa: CASRFGAKNYGYTF
j_gene: TRBJ2-6; v_gene: TRBV7-2; CDR3aa: CASSLAQAGGTGANVLTF
j_gene: TRBJ1-3; v_gene: TRBV18; CDR3aa: CASSPQTTGNTIYF
j_gene: TRBJ1-1; v_gene: TRBV21-1; CDR3aa: CASSKGRGTEAFF
j_gene: TRBJ1-4; v_gene: TRBV7-8; CDR3aa: CASSFEGASEKLFF
j_gene: TRBJ1-3; v_gene: TRBV28; CDR3aa: CASSSTPGGSGNTIYF
j_gene: TRBJ2-7; v_gene: TRBV2; CDR3aa: CASSPGAGTGPVYEQYF
j_gene: TRBJ2-7; v_gene: TRBV20-1; CDR3aa: CSAVDSYEQYF
j_gene: TRBJ2-1; v_gene: TRBV7-3; CDR3aa: CASSLDGLAGNEQFF
j_gene: TRBJ1-6; v_gene: TRBV14; CDR3aa: CASSKDPLGGSPLHF
j_gene: TRBJ1-1; v_gene: TRBV14; CDR3aa: CASSQVGGTEAFF
j_gene: TRBJ1-4; v_gene: TRBV28; CDR3aa: CASRSGHLEKLFF
j_gene: TRBJ2-7; v_gene: TRBV6-1; CDR3aa: CASSELGEYYEQYF
j_gene: TRBJ2-7; v_gene: TRBV28; CDR3aa: CASSPPGTGGSYEQYF
j_gene: TRBJ1-2; v_gene: TRBV7-8; CDR3aa: CASSLRGDSYGYTF
j_gene: TRBJ2-1; v_gene: TRBV12-2; CDR3aa: CASRLLSSGRYNEQFF
j_gene: TRBJ2-1; v_gene: TRBV7-3; CDR3aa: CASSRGPISRTGVFEKQFF
j_gene: TRBJ2-1; v_gene: TRBV14; CDR3aa: CASSPLTSGRSDEQFF
j_gene: TRBJ2-1; v_gene: TRBV19; CDR3aa: CASSIEGASGSPSYNEQFF
j_gene: TRBJ2-3; v_gene: TRBV9; CDR3aa: CASSVVSGTQYF
j_gene: TRBJ2-7; v_gene: TRBV27; CDR3aa: CASSLSIQNVADEQYF
j_gene: TRBJ2-3; v_gene: TRBV5-1; CDR3aa: CASSLAGVAGADTQYF
j_gene: TRBJ2-3; v_gene: TRBV29-1; CDR3aa: CSVVLRFSTQLSTDTQYF
j_gene: TRBJ2-3; v_gene: TRBV28; CDR3aa: CASRDGTSGSPLVTDTQYF
j_gene: TRBJ2-1; v_gene: TRBV11-2; CDR3aa: CASSLDSRTSGIGEQFF
j_gene: TRBJ2-1; v_gene: TRBV21-1; CDR3aa: CASISPYFPRDRGGEDEQFF
j_gene: NA; v_gene: TRBV7-9; CDR3aa: CASSLSGSRAEQYF
j_gene: TRBJ2-2; v_gene: TRBV19; CDR3aa: CASNAGARNTGELFF